This T cell receptor beta chain was sequenced for a study of cytomegalovirus exposure and HLA in healthy donors. Study at large: The same platform as the 500 to 700 first-cohort repertoires was used for the 130 or so validation repertoires, a later analysis reported. Study findings and constraints: As confirmed in vitro, a few CMV-associated chains were specific for CMV antigens. Some TCR beta chains (around 160 of them) were listed as cytomegalovirus-associated. Most TCR sequences were uncommon, yet certain public TCRs appeared in many donors.

Germline-derived CDR1 and CDR2 are MGHDK and SYGVNS. CDR3 size: 14 residues. Trimming at V came to 6 bases and at J to 5 bases, leaving 5 bases not matched to a gene. The protocol was immunoSEQ multiplex PCR, while the TCRdb copy is restricted to in-frame clones and leaves out a portion. This table has 150,000 to 200,000 clones, roughly 86% appearing once. As concerns this clone: The antigen is not known.

The sequenced material came from PBMCs. The sequence was obtained from a man in his thirties or forties in good health and CMV-seropositive. The chain combines TRBV25-1 with TRBJ1-4, with 8 bases lining up with TRBD1. CDR3 loop: CASRPGGGNEKLFF. The CDR3 DNA is TGTGCCAGCAGACCAGGGGGCGGGAATGAAAAACTGTTTTTT.